These 24 T cell receptor beta chains came from one sample sequenced in a study of tumor-infiltrating lymphocytes in primary liver carcinoma. Priming with a constant-region primer yielded TCR beta cDNA from roughly 490 ng total RNA. TCR beta libraries came from three nested multiplex PCR rounds using slightly modified ARM-PCR. TRBV1-TRBV30 forward primers and a C-beta reverse primer were used in the first two PCR rounds, which each ran for 10 cycles. TCRdb ran MiXCR on the multiplex PCR reads and lists one entry per CDR3 protein. The sample consists of about 310,000 distinct CDR3 sequences, 55% to 65% of them appearing once. Unsorted whole blood served as the source of blood RNA, and germline DNA was extracted as well. The material sequenced was peripheral blood. The receptors stem from a man between 40 and 49 years old with primary liver carcinoma and hepatitis B virus infection.

The chain combines TRBV4-3 with TRBJ2-1; no definite D call. This CDR3 is 16 amino acids long. The germline V and J ends were trimmed by 1 base and 16 bases, with 26 bases remaining between them. Germline CDR1 and CDR2: LGHNA and YSLEER. As DNA, the CDR3 is TGCGCCAGCAGCCAAGGGGAACCTGCCACCTACAATGAGCGATTCTTC. This gives the protein CASSQGEPATYNERFF.

This clonotype was counted between two and nine times. J is TRBJ2-7 and V is TRBV6-6; D may be TRBD2 (5 bases). This CDR3 has 12 residues. With 4 bases removed from V and 5 bases from J, the gap between germline ends came to 9 bases. CDR1 and CDR2 (germline): MNHNY, SVGAGI (reference sequence). CDR3 sequence (DNA): TGTGCCAGCAGTTCCTTGAGGGACGAGCAGTACTTC. This codes for CASSSLRDEQYF.

In regard to this clonotype: With a much larger clone just one base away, this may be a read error. V gene TRBV24-1 combines with J gene TRBJ2-1; TRBD1 aligns across 7 bases. Germline-derived CDR1 and CDR2 are KGHDR and SFDVKD. V trimming: 4 bases; J trimming: 4 bases; junction bases outside the gene matches: 12. This CDR3 has 17 residues. In DNA, the CDR3 is TGTGCCACCAGTGACCCCTCCGGGACAGAGGGTTACAATGAGCAGTTCTTC. Translation gives CATSDPSGTEGYNEQFF.

Comments on this clonotype: As the CDR3 is not closed by the conserved phenylalanine or tryptophan, this likely results from a read error. The chain joins TRBV10-1 to TRBJ2-1; 10 bases match TRBD2. In germline, CDR1 is WNHNN, CDR2 SYGVQD (reference sequence). This CDR3 is 15 amino acids long. V was clipped by 6 bases and J by 6 bases; unmatched bases: 8. This CDR3 is CASSASGRNRNEQFL. The CDR3 DNA follows: TGCGCCAGCAGCGCTAGCGGGAGAAATCGCAATGAGCAGTTCCTC.

V gene TRBV6-5 combines with J gene TRBJ1-2; 8 bases are a match to TRBD1. The CDR3 is 14 residues long. With 5 bases clipped from V and 1 base from J, the junction kept 3 bases outside the gene matches. Germline V CDR1 and CDR2: MNHEY, SVGAGI. The DNA of the CDR3 is TGTGCCAGCAGTACCACAGGGGGTAACTATGGCTACACCTTC. Amino acid sequence: CASSTTGGNYGYTF.

This rearrangement joins TRBV19 to TRBJ2-5; D possibly corresponds to TRBD2 (5 bases). This CDR3 contains 12 residues. The germline V and J ends were trimmed by 3 bases and 5 bases, with 7 bases remaining between them. Germline lookup yields CDR1 LNHDA and CDR2 SQIVND (reference sequence). CDR3 DNA: TGTGCCAGTAGTATGAGGGATGAGACCCAGTACTTC. It codes for CASSMRDETQYF.

The V and J genes are TRBV7-9 and TRBJ2-5, with TRBD2 matching over 15 bases. Germline CDR1 reads SEHNR; CDR2 reads FQNEAQ (reference sequence). The CDR3 is 15 residues long. The V and J ends lost 3 bases and 5 bases, in that order; junction bases with no gene match: 1. The CDR3 region is CASSFGLAGGETQYF. The DNA for the CDR3 is TGTGCCAGCAGCTTTGGACTAGCGGGAGGGGAGACCCAGTACTTC.

Details on this clonotype: This could be a read error, since a much larger clone is one nucleotide away. V is TRBV5-4 and J is TRBJ2-3, with TRBD1 matching 9 bases. CDR1 SGHNT and CDR2 YYREEE come from the germline V gene (reference sequence). The length of the CDR3 is 16 residues. The CDR3 DNA reads TGTGCCAGCAGCCAAGCTTTACAGGGGGCAACAGTTACGCAGTATTTT. Translating gives CASSQALQGATVTQYF.

Comments on this clonotype: Being one base from a much bigger clone, this may be a read error. This chain links TRBV4-2 with TRBJ2-1; 7 nucleotides align to TRBD2. Losses at the gene ends were 0 bases for V and 2 bases for J; bases not matched to a gene: 4. The CDR3 extends over 16 amino acids. The germline V gene has CDR1 LGHNA and CDR2 YNFKEQ. CDR3 sequence: CASSQEGLVAYNEQFF. CDR3 coding DNA: TGTGCCAGCAGCCAAGAAGGACTAGTGGCCTACAATGAGCAGTTCTTC.

J is TRBJ1-5 and V is TRBV6-1; TRBD1 aligns across 8 bases. The CDR3 is made up of 15 amino acids. Germline-derived CDR1 and CDR2 are MNHNS and SASEGT. Trimming cost V 4 bases and J 10 bases; bases outside gene matches: 12. CDR3 nucleotides: TGTGCCAGCAGTGCGCTGACAGGGGCTAATAACCCCCAGCATTTT. Encoded protein: CASSALTGANNPQHF.

A word on this clonotype: A much larger clone lies one base from this, so it may be a read error. No conserved phenylalanine or tryptophan is present at the end of the CDR3, so a read error is the likely explanation. The genes are TRBV6-6 and TRBJ1-2; D gene uncertain. Trimming left V 7 bases short and J 5 bases short, with 5 bases between. Looked up from germline, CDR1 is MNHNY and CDR2 is SVGAGI (reference sequence). The CDR3 runs to 10 residues. This chain's CDR3 is CASKEYGYTS. CDR3 DNA: TGTGCCAGCAAAGAATATGGCTACACCTCC.

As to this clonotype: A much larger clone differs from this one at a single base, so this may be a read error. The chain uses TRBV5-5 and TRBJ2-1, with D possibly matching TRBD2 (5 bases). Germline CDR1 SGHKS, CDR2 YYEKEE (reference sequence). The CDR3 has 13 residues. CDR3 residues: CASGLWESDEQFF. For the CDR3, the DNA is TGTGCCAGCGGCTTGTGGGAGTCGGATGAGCAGTTCTTC.

Note on this clonotype: This may come from a read error, since a much larger clone is one base off. This chain connects TRBV5-1 to TRBJ1-5; 8 bases agree with TRBD1. Germline V gene sequence: CDR1 SGHRS, CDR2 YFSETQ. The CDR3 extends over 16 amino acids. The CDR3: CASSWGEQGVNQPHHF. CDR3 nucleotide sequence: TGCGCCAGCAGCTGGGGGGAACAGGGGGTAAATCAGCCCCATCATTTT.

Comment on this clonotype: An end of the junction differs from the germline gene, which may be a read error. This sequence joins TRBV5-4 and TRBJ2-7; 10 bases fit TRBD1. This CDR3 has 14 amino acids. Germline V lookup: CDR1 SGHNT, CDR2 YYREEE (reference sequence). DNA of the CDR3: TGTGCCAGCGGCTTGGGACAGGGGAGATACGAGCAGTACTTC. This gives the protein CASGLGQGRYEQYF.

The chain combines TRBV6-2 or TRBV6-3 with TRBJ2-7; 7 bases fit TRBD1. This CDR3 contains 14 residues. Germline-derived CDR1 and CDR2 are MNHEY and SVGEGT. The V and J ends lost 6 bases and 3 bases, in that order; junction bases with no gene match: 8. The CDR3 DNA follows: TGTGCCAGCAGGGTGACAGGGCATGGCTACGAGCAGTACTTC. It codes for CASRVTGHGYEQYF.

Details on this clonotype: This could be a read error, since a much larger clone is one nucleotide away. The chain has TRBV6-2 or TRBV6-3 and TRBJ2-1, with TRBD2 matching 7 bases. Germline V gives CDR1 MNHEY, CDR2 SVGEGT. The V segment lost 4 bases and the J segment 3 bases; nucleotides outside the gene matches: 12. The CDR3 is 17 residues long. The DNA of the CDR3 is TGTGCCAGCAGTTCCCCGTTTAGACTAGCCGACTACAATGAGCAGTTCTTC. This gives the protein CASSSPFRLADYNEQFF.

This clonotype occurred many times. The J gene is TRBJ1-5, the V gene TRBV29-1; no reliable D call. V was cut by 2 bases and J by 0 bases, with 5 bases left in between. The CDR3 runs to 13 residues. CDR1 and CDR2 (germline): SQVTM, ANQGSEA. The CDR3 region has the DNA TGCAGCGTTGAACTTAGTAGCAATCAGCCCCAGCATTTT. Translated: CSVELSSNQPQHF.

J is TRBJ1-1 and V is TRBV5-4, with D possibly being TRBD1 (6 bases). Germline V CDR1 and CDR2: SGHNT, YYREEE (reference sequence). The CDR3 has 15 residues. V lost 4 bases to trimming and J lost 1 base, with 14 bases between them. CDR3 residues: CASSLDRTGNTEAFF. The CDR3 DNA reads TGTGCCAGCAGCCTAGACAGGACGGGGAACACTGAAGCTTTCTTT.

Turning to this clonotype: At one boundary the junction diverges from the germline segment, which might be a read error. The gene calls are TRBV6-1 and TRBJ1-5; 7 bases are shared with TRBD1. The germline gives CDR1 MNHNS, CDR2 SASEGT. This CDR3 has 16 residues. CDR3 residues: CASSGQVPYSNQPQHF. CDR3 bases: TGTGCCAGTAGTGGACAGGTGCCCTATAGCAATCAGCCCCAGCATTTT.

On this clonotype: This may be a read error, as it is one base from a much larger clone. The chain's CDR3 is CASSQVNSYNEQFF. The CDR3, as DNA: TGCGCCAGCAGCCAGGTCAACTCCTACAATGAGCAGTTCTTC. V gene TRBV4-3 combines with J gene TRBJ2-1; D gene ambiguous. Germline CDR1 reads LGHNA; CDR2 reads YSLEER. The CDR3 runs to 14 residues. The ends were cut back, 3 bases at V and 0 bases at J, with 6 bases in the middle.

Worth noting for this clonotype: This may be a read error: a much more frequent sequence differs by one nucleotide. The chain is built from TRBV12-3 or TRBV12-4 and TRBJ1-6; 7 bases align to TRBD1. The CDR3 is 14 residues long. With V trimmed by 10 bases and J by 6 bases, 9 bases remained unmatched. CDR3 protein: CAISPHRGNSPLHF. CDR3 bases: TGTGCCATCAGCCCACACAGGGGTAATTCACCCCTCCACTTT.

Turning to this clonotype: No conserved phenylalanine or tryptophan is present at the end of the CDR3, so a read error is the likely explanation. The V call is TRBV5-1, the J call TRBJ2-3; no firm D call. Germline V lookup: CDR1 SGHRS, CDR2 YFSETQ. V was clipped by 0 bases and J by 3 bases, with 14 bases between them. This CDR3 contains 16 residues. CDR3 protein: CASSLGLNFETDTQYS. The DNA of the CDR3 is TGCGCCAGCAGCTTGGGGTTGAATTTTGAAACAGATACGCAGTATTCT.

Remarks on this clonotype: Possible read error: a much larger clone is one base away. The chain employs TRBV10-3 and TRBJ2-7; D gene uncertain. V was shortened by 1 base and J by 3 bases, with 10 bases between the two germline ends. Germline values: CDR1 ENHRY, CDR2 SYGVKD. The CDR3 has 14 residues. CDR3 in amino acids: CAISEWIQFYEQYF. The DNA for the CDR3 is TGTGCCATCAGTGAGTGGATACAGTTCTACGAGCAGTACTTC.

A word on this clonotype: Its ends do not fully match the called genes, so a read error is possible. The rearrangement uses TRBV6-2 or TRBV6-3 and TRBJ2-7; no firm D call. CDR3 length equals 14 residues. Germline V gene data show CDR1 as MNHEY and CDR2 as SVGEGT. DNA for the CDR3: TGTGGCAGCAGCCTCCGGGTCAAGGCCCACGAGCAGTACTTC. Translation: CGSSLRVKAHEQYF.